This T cell receptor beta chain was identified during a study of cytomegalovirus exposure and HLA in healthy donors. PCR used 60 Vbeta primers and 13 Jbeta primers. Sequenced by immunoSEQ multiplex PCR; TCRdb stores in-frame clones only, minus some. The sample yields roughly 200,000 clones, around 70% seen once. The V gene's germline CDR1 is SEHNR and CDR2 FQNEAQ (reference sequence). The CDR3 spans 11 residues. This clone was seen only once. One end of the junction is discordant with germline, which a read error may explain. The material sequenced was PBMCs. The receptor comes from a male donor in good health and CMV-seronegative. The chain links TRBV7-9 to TRBJ2-2, with D hard to call. CDR3 DNA: TGTTCCAGCAGCCCCTATGAGGAGCTGTTTTTT. It codes for CSSSPYEELFF.